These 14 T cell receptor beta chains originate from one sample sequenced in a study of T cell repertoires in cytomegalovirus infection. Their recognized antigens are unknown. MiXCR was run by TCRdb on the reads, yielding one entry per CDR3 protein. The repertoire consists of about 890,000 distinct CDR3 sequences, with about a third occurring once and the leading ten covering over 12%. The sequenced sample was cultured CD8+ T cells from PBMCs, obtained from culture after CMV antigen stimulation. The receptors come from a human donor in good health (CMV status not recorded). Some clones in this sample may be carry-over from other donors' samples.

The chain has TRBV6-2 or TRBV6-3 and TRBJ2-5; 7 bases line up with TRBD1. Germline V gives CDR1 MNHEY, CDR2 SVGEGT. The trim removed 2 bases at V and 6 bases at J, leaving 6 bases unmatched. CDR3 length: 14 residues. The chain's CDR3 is CASSYPDREQTQYF. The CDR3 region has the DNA TGTGCCAGCAGTTACCCCGACAGGGAGCAGACCCAGTACTTC.

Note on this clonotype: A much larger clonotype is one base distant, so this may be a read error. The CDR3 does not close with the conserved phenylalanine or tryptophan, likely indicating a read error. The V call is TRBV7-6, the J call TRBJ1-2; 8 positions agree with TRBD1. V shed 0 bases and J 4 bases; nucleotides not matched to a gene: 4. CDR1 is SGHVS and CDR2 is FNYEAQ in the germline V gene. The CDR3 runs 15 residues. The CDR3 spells CASSLAGDRSYGYTS. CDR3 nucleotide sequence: TGTGCCAGCAGCTTAGCGGGGGACAGGTCCTATGGCTACACCTCC.

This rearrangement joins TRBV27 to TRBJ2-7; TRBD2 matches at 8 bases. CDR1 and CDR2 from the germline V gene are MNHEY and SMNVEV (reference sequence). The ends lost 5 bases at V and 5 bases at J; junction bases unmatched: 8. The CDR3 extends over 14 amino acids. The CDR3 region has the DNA TGTGCCAGCAGTGGGTTCGGGGGGGGCCACGAGCAGTACTTC. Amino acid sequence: CASSGFGGGHEQYF.

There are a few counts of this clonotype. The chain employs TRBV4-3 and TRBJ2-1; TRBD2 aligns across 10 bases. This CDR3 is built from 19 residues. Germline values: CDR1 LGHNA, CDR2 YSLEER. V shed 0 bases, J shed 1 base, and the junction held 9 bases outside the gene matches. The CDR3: CASSQDHSSGGPSYNEQFF. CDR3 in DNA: TGCGCCAGCAGCCAAGATCACTCTAGCGGGGGCCCATCCTACAATGAGCAGTTCTTC.

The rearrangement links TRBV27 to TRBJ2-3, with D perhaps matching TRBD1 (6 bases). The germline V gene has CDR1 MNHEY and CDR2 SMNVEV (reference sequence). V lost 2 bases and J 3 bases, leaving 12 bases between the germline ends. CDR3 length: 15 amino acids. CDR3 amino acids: CASSLLAQGTDTQYF. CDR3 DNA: TGTGCCAGCAGTTTACTTGCACAGGGTACAGATACGCAGTATTTT.

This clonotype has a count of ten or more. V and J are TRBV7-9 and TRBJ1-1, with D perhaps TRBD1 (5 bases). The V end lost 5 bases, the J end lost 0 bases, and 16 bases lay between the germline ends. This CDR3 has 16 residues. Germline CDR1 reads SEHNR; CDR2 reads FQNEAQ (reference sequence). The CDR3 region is CASSPVGTRMNTEAFF. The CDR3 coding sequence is TGTGCCAGCAGCCCAGTGGGGACCCGCATGAACACTGAAGCTTTCTTT.

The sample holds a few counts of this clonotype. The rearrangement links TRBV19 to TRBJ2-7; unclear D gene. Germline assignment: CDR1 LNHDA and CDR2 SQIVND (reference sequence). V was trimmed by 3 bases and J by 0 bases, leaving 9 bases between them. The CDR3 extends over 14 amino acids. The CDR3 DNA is TGTGCCAGTAGTATCGGAGATAGCTCCTACGAGCAGTACTTC. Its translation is CASSIGDSSYEQYF. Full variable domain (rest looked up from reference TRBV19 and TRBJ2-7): DGGITQSPKYLFRKEGQNVTLSCEQNLNHDAMYWYRQDPGQGLRLIYYSQIVNDFQKGDIAEGYSVSREKKESFPLTVTSAQKNPTAFYLCASSIGDSSYEQYFGPGTRLTVT.

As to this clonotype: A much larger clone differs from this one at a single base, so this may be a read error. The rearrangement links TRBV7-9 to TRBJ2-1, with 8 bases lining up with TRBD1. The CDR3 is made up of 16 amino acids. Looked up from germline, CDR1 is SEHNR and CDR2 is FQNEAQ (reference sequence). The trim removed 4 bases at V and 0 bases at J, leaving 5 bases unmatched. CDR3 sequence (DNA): TGTGCCAGCAGCTCGGGACAGGTGGTCTCCTACAATGAGCAGTTCTTC. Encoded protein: CASSSGQVVSYNEQFF. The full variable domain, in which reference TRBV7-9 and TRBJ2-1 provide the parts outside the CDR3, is DTGVSQNPRHKITKRGQNVTFRCDPISEHNRLYWYRQTLGQGPEFLTYFQNEAQLEKSRLLSDRFSAERPKGSFSTLEIQRTEQGDSAMYLCASSSGQVVSYNEQFFGPGTRLTVL.

The CDR3 sequence is CASSLSGPGSYEQYF. CDR3 DNA: TGTGCCAGCAGCTTATCGGGACCGGGCTCCTACGAGCAGTACTTC. V usage is TRBV7-4 and J usage is TRBJ2-7; D possibly uses TRBD1 or TRBD2 (5 bases each). V was cut by 2 bases and J by 0 bases, with 11 bases left in between. This CDR3 region has 15 residues. Germline CDR1 reads SGHVT; CDR2 reads SQSDAQ. The variable domain in full, completed from reference TRBV7-4 and TRBJ2-7, reads GAGVSQSPRYKVAKRGRDVALRCDSISGHVTLYWYRQTLGQGSEVLTYSQSDAQRDKSGRPSGRFSAERPERSVSTLKIQRTEQGDSAVYLCASSLSGPGSYEQYFGPGTRLTVT.

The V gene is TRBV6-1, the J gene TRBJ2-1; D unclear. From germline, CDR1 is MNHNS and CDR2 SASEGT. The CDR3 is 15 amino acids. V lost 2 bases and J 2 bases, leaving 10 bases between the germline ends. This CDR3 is CASSEIDPPYNEQFF. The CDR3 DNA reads TGTGCCAGCAGTGAAATTGACCCGCCCTACAATGAGCAGTTCTTC.

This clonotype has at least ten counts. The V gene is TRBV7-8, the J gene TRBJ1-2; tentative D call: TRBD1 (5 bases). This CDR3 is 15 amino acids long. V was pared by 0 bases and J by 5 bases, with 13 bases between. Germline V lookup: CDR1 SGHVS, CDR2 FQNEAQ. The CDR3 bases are TGTGCCAGCAGCTTAGCGCGGGATGGGGGGTATGGCTACACCTTC. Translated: CASSLARDGGYGYTF.

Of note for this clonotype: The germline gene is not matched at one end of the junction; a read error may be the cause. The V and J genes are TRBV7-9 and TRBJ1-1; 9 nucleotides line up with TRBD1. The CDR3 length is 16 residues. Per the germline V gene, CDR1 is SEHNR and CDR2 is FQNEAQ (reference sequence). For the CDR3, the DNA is TGTGCCAACAGCCCGAGGTCGGGACAGGGCGACACTGAAGCTTTCTTT. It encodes CANSPRSGQGDTEAFF.

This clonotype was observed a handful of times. The CDR3 loop is CASSKRGTNNEQFF. The CDR3 DNA reads TGTGCCAGCAGCAAAAGGGGGACAAACAATGAGCAGTTCTTC. The chain couples TRBV2 to TRBJ2-1, with D perhaps matching TRBD1 (6 bases). V was cut by 6 bases and J by 5 bases, with 14 bases left in between. The CDR3 contains 14 residues. CDR1 is SNHLY, CDR2 FYNNEI, per germline.

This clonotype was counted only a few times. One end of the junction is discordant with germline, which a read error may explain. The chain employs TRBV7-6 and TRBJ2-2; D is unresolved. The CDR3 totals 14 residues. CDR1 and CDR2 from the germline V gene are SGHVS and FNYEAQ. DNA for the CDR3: TGTGCTAGCAGCGTTCGAAGAAACACCGGGGAGCTGTTTTTT. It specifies CASSVRRNTGELFF. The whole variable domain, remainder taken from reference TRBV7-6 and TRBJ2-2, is GAGVSQSPRYKVTKRGQDVALRCDPISGHVSLYWYRQALGQGPEFLTYFNYEAQQDKSGLPNDRFSAERPEGSISTLTIQRTEQRDSAMYRCASSVRRNTGELFFGEGSRLTVL.